Given below is one TCR beta chain in context. Authors' methods: Nucleated cell number was recorded as an estimate derived from reference gene primer amplification. TCRdb's table, derived via immunoSEQ multiplex PCR, lists solely in-frame clones and lacks some. V, J and clone size are those of that table, while D and trimming were read from the DNA. Of 300,000 or so clones in the sample, about 82% were seen once. The data were obtained in a study of blood T cell repertoires in COVID-19. In the study overall: The United States, Italy and Spain provided the acute and convalescent COVID-19 samples. From T cells, B-cell-depleted T cells, or PBMCs came the material, which was cDNA or gDNA.

CDR1 is SGHVS and CDR2 is FQNEAQ in the germline V gene. The ends were cut back, 5 bases at V and 5 bases at J, with 15 bases in the middle. This CDR3 has 15 residues. The origin of this receptor is a woman aged 45-65 years with acute or convalescent COVID-19. Input material: peripheral blood. The genes are TRBV7-8 and TRBJ1-4; a possible D gene is TRBD1 (5 bases). The CDR3 sequence: CASSPRVIVNEKLFF. The CDR3 DNA follows: TGTGCCAGCAGCCCCAGGGTCATCGTGAATGAAAAACTGTTTTTT.